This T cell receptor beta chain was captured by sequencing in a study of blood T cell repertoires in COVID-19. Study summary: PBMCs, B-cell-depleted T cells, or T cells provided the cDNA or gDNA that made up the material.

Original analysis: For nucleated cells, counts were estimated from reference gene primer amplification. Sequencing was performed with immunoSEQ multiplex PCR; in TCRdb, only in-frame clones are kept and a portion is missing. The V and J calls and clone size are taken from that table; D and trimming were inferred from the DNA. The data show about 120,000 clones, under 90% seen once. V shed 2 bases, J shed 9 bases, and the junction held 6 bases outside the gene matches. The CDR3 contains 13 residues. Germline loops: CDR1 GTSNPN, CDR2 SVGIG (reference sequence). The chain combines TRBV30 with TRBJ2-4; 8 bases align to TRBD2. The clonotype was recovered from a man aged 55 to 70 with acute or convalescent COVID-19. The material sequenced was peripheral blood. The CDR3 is CAWSMASGRIQYF. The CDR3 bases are TGTGCCTGGAGTATGGCTAGCGGGCGCATTCAGTACTTC. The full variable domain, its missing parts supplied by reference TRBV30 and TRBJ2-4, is SQTIHQWPATLVQPVGSPLSLECTVEGTSNPNLYWYRQAAGRGLQLLFYSVGIGQISSEVPQNLSASRPQDRQFILSSKKLLLSDSGFYLCAWSMASGRIQYFGAGTRLSVL.